The clone carrying this TCR beta chain was found many times. Its antigen is undetermined. This sample is drawn from a study of breast tumors, draining lymph nodes, adjacent tissues. Study-level points and caveats: Findings are consistent with lymph node origin and intratumoral expansion of most tumor T cells. Compared with lymph nodes, tumors were less diverse; compared with nontumor tissue, more.

The lymph nodes were axillary draining lymph nodes from breast cancer patients. TCRdb redid the calling of the multiplex PCR reads with MiXCR, one entry per CDR3 protein. This repertoire shows some 150,000 distinct CDR3 sequences, roughly 35% found once; its top ten account for about 3.7%. The sequencing sample was made of axillary lymph node tissue. This TCR derives from a female donor with breast cancer. Some clones in this sample may be carry-over from other donors' samples.

The CDR3 region is CASSGAGGRTGELFF. In DNA form, the CDR3 reads TGTGCCAGCAGTGGCGCGGGGGGGCGGACCGGGGAGCTGTTTTTT. The V and J genes are TRBV25-1 and TRBJ2-2; 9 nucleotides agree with TRBD2. Germline V gives CDR1 MGHDK, CDR2 SYGVNS. The length of the CDR3 is 15 residues. V was pared by 4 bases and J by 5 bases, with 5 bases of the junction left unmatched.